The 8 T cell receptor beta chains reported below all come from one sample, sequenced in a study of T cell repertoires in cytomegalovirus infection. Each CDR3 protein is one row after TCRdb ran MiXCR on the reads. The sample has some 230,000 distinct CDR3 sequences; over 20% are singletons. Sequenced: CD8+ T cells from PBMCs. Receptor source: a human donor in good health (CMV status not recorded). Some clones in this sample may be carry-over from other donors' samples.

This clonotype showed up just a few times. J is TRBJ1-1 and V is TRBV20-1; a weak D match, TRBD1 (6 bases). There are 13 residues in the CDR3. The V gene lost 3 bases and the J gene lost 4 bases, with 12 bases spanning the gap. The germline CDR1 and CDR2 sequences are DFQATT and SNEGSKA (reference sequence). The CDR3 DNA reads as TGCAGTGCTAGTTTGGACAGCACCACTGAAGCTTTCTTT. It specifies CSASLDSTTEAFF.

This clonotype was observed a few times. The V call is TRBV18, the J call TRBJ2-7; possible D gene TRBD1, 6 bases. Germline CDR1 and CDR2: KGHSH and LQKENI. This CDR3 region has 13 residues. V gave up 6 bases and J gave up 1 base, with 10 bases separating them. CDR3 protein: CASSWDTSYEQYF. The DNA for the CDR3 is TGTGCCAGCTCTTGGGACACTTCCTACGAGCAGTACTTC.

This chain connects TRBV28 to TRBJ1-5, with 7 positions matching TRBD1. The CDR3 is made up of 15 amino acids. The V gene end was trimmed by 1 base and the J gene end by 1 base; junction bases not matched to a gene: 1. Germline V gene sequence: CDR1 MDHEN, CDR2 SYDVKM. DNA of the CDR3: TGTGCCAGCAGTTTATTACAGGGGAGCAATCAGCCCCAGCATTTT. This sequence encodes CASSLLQGSNQPQHF.

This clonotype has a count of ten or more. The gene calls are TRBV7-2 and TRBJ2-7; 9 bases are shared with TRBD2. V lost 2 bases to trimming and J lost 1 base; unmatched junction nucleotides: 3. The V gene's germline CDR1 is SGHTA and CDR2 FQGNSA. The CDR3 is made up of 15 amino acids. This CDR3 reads CASSLSSGASYEQYF. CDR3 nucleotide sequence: TGTGCCAGCAGCTTATCTAGCGGGGCGTCCTACGAGCAGTACTTC.

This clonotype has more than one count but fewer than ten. CDR3 in DNA: TGTGCCAGCAGCCCCGACGGTCAGCCCCAGCATTTT. Its protein product is CASSPDGQPQHF. This sequence joins TRBV28 and TRBJ1-5, with D hard to call. Germline V gives CDR1 MDHEN, CDR2 SYDVKM. V was trimmed by 6 bases and J by 6 bases, leaving 9 bases between them. CDR3 length: 12 amino acids.

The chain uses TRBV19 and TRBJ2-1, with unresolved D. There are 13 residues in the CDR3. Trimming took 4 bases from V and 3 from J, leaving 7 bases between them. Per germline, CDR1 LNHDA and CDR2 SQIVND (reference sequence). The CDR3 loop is CASSSNNYNEQFF. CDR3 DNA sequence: TGTGCCAGTAGTAGTAACAACTACAATGAGCAGTTCTTC.

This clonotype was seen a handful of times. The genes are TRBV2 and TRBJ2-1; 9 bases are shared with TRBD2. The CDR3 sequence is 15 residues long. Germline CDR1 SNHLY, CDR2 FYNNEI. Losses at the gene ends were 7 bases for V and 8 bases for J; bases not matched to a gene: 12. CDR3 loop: CASTPSPSGVHEQFF. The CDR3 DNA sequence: TGTGCCAGCACCCCCTCCCCTAGCGGGGTCCATGAGCAGTTCTTC.

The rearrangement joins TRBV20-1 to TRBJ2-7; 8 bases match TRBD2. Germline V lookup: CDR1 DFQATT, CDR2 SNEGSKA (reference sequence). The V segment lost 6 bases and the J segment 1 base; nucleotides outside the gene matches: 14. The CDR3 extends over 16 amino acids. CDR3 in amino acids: CSARGVAGRSSYEQYF. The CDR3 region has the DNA TGCAGTGCCCGAGGGGTAGCGGGGCGATCTTCCTACGAGCAGTACTTC.